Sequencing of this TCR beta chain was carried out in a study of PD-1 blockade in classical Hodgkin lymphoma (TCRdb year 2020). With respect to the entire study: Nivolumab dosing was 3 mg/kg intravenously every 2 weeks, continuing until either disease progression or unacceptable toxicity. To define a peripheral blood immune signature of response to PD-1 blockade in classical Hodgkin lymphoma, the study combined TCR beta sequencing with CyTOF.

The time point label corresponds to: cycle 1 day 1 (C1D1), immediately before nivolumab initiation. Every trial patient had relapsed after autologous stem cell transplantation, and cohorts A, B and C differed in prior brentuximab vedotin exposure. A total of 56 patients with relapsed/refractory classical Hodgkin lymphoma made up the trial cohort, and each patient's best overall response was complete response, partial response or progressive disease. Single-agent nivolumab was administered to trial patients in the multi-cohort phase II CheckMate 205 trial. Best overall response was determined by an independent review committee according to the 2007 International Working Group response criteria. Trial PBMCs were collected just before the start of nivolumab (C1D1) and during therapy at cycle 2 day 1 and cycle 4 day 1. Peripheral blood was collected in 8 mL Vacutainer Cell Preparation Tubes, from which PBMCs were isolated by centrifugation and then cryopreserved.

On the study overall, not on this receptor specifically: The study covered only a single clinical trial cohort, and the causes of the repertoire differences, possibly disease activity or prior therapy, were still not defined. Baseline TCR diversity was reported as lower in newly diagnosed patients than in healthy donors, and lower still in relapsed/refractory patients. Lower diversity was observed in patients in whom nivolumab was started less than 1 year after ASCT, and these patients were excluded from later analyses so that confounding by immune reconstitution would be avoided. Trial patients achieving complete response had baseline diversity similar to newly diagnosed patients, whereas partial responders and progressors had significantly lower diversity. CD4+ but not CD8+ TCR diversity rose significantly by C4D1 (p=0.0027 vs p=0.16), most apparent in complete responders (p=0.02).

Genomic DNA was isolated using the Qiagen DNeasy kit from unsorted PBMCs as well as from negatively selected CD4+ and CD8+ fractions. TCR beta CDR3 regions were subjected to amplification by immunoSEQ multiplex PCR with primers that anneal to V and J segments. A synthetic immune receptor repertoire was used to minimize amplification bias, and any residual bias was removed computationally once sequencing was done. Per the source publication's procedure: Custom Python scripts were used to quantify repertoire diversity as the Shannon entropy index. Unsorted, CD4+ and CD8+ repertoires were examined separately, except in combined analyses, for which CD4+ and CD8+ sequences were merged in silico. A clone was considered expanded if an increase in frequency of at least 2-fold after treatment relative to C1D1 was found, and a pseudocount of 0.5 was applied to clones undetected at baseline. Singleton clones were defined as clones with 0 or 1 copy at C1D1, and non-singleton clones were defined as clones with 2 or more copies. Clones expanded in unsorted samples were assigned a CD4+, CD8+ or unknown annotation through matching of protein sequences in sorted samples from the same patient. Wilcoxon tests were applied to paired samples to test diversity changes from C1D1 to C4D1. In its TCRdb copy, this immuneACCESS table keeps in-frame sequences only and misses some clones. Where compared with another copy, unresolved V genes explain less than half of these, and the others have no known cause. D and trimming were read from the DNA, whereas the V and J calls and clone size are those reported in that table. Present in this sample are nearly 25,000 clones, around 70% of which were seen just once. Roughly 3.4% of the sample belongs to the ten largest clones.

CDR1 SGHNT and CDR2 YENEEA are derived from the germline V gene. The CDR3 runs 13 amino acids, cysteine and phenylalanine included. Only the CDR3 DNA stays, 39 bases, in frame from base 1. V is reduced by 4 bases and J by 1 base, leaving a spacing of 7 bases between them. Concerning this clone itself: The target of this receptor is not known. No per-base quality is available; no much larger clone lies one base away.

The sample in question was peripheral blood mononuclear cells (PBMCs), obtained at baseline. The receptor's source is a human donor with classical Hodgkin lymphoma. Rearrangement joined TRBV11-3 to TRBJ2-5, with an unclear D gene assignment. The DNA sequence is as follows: TGTGCCAGCAGCTCTCGGCTCCAAGAGACCCAGTACTTC. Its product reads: CASSSRLQETQYF.